The 3 T cell receptor beta chains listed next were all sequenced from one sample in a study of cytomegalovirus exposure and HLA in healthy donors. Researchers ran the PCR with 60 Vbeta and 13 Jbeta primers. Clones were sequenced by immunoSEQ multiplex PCR, and TCRdb holds only the in-frame ones, with some missing. This table has about 50,000 clones, 72% appearing once. Sequences were obtained from PBMCs. The origin of the receptors is a woman in her forties or fifties in good health and CMV-seronegative.

The chain has TRBV7-2 and TRBJ2-7; TRBD1 matches at 7 bases. The V segment lost 5 bases and the J segment 0 bases; nucleotides outside the gene matches: 7. This CDR3 contains 15 residues. In germline, CDR1 is SGHTA, CDR2 FQGNSA. CDR3 protein: CASSQTGYDSYEQYF. The CDR3 nucleotides read TGTGCCAGCAGCCAGACAGGGTATGACTCCTACGAGCAGTACTTC.

This clone was counted a few times. The chain joins TRBV5-1 to TRBJ2-2; possible D gene TRBD2, 7 bases. The CDR3 loop spans 16 amino acids. CDR1 is SGHRS and CDR2 is YFSETQ in the germline V gene. V was clipped by 3 bases and J by 3 bases, with 15 bases between them. The CDR3 region has the DNA TGCGCCAGCAGCTCCGGGGGGCCAGACTACACCGGGGAGCTGTTTTTT. Translation gives CASSSGGPDYTGELFF.

J is TRBJ1-5 and V is TRBV9; a weak D match, TRBD1 (6 bases). The CDR3 spans 14 residues. V lost 4 bases and J 4 bases, leaving 12 bases between the germline ends. Per germline, CDR1 SGDLS and CDR2 YYNGEE. CDR3 nucleotides: TGTGCCAGCAGCTCCACTGGACAGAATCAGCCCCAGCATTTT. Protein sequence: CASSSTGQNQPQHF. Looking up the rest from reference TRBV9 and TRBJ1-5 gives the full variable domain: DSGVTQTPKHLITATGQRVTLRCSPRSGDLSVYWYQQSLDQGLQFLIQYYNGEERAKGNILERFSAQQFPDLHSELNLSSLELGDSALYFCASSSTGQNQPQHFGDGTRLSIL.